This T cell receptor (beta chain) was observed in a study of OX40 agonist ivuxolimab in advanced cancers. At the level of the study: Males comprised 82.7% of the group, whose mean age was approximately 60 years (range 23 to 79). Earlier treatment with anti-PD-1, anti-PD-L1 or anti-CTLA-4 was permitted, and roughly 40% had received some.

Per the germline V gene, CDR1 is SGHRS and CDR2 is YFSETQ. Unmatched junction bases numbered 6, after V lost 5 bases and J lost 4 bases. CDR3 length: 14 amino acids. Sequencing was performed with immunoSEQ multiplex PCR; in TCRdb, only in-frame clones are kept and a portion is missing. The table shows about 46,000 clones, with roughly 90% occurring only once. On cycle 4 day 1 and cycle 7 day 1, as well as at baseline, blood was sampled. Source: CD4+ or CD8+ T cells sorted from blood, taken in a trial of the OX40 agonist ivuxolimab. This clonotype was obtained from an adult with an advanced solid tumor such as melanoma, head and neck, liver or kidney cancer. V is TRBV5-1 and J is TRBJ2-3; 8 positions match TRBD2. The CDR3 DNA reads TGCGCCAGCAGTGAGCGGGAGAGCCCAGATACGCAGTATTTT. Translating it yields CASSERESPDTQYF.